The 19 T cell receptor beta chains below all came from one sample that was sequenced in a study of OX40 agonist ivuxolimab in advanced cancers. Generated by immunoSEQ multiplex PCR, the TCRdb table keeps only in-frame clones and is missing some. The sample records 50,000 to 60,000 clones, about 79% being singletons. The source was CD4+ or CD8+ T cells sorted from blood, collected in a trial of the OX40 agonist ivuxolimab. All receptors come from an adult with an advanced solid tumor such as melanoma, head and neck, liver or kidney cancer.

The V and J genes are TRBV7-2 and TRBJ1-4, with D perhaps TRBD1 (5 bases). V dropped 5 bases and J dropped 2 bases, with 12 bases sitting between them. Looked up from germline, CDR1 is SGHTA and CDR2 is FQGNSA. The CDR3 is 15 residues long. The CDR3 spells CASSPVGGTNEKLFF. Written as DNA, the CDR3 is TGTGCCAGCAGCCCCGTCGGGGGTACTAATGAAAAACTGTTTTTT.

The chain is built from TRBV7-3 and TRBJ2-7, with D perhaps matching TRBD2 (6 bases). The CDR3 contains 12 residues. Trimming removed 5 bases from V and 3 bases from J, with 8 bases in between. CDR1 is SGHTA, CDR2 FQGTGA, per germline. For the CDR3, the DNA is TGTGCCAGCAGCGGGACTGGCTACGAGCAGTACTTC. It yields the protein CASSGTGYEQYF.

The genes are TRBV27 and TRBJ1-5; 9 bases line up with TRBD1. The trim removed 2 bases at V and 0 bases at J, leaving 2 bases unmatched. Germline CDR1 reads MNHEY; CDR2 reads SMNVEV (reference sequence). The CDR3 is 16 residues long. CDR3 region: CASSLGQGLSNQPQHF. The CDR3 DNA follows: TGTGCCAGCAGTTTAGGACAGGGGCTTAGCAATCAGCCCCAGCATTTT.

This clone has just a few counts. The chain is built from TRBV19 and TRBJ1-1, with TRBD1 matching 9 bases. This CDR3 spans 17 amino acids. CDR1 and CDR2 (germline): LNHDA, SQIVND (reference sequence). V shed 5 bases, J shed 1 base, and the junction held 11 bases outside the gene matches. The CDR3 nucleotides read TGTGCCAGTAGTCCTACAGGGGGCGCGGGACCGAACACTGAAGCTTTCTTT. Protein: CASSPTGGAGPNTEAFF.

This chain links TRBV27 with TRBJ2-5, with D unresolved. Between the trimmed V and J ends, which lost 4 bases and 3 bases, there was a span of 21 bases. Looked up from germline, CDR1 is MNHEY and CDR2 is SMNVEV (reference sequence). The CDR3 runs to 17 residues. The CDR3 sequence is CASSSQRPASTEETQYF. For the CDR3, the DNA is TGTGCCAGCAGTTCCCAGAGACCGGCTTCCACGGAAGAGACCCAGTACTTC.

In this sample, this clone turned up once. The CDR3 loop reads CASSRTANTGELFF. CDR3 sequence (DNA): TGTGCCAGCAGTCGGACGGCGAACACCGGGGAGCTGTTTTTT. The V gene is TRBV7-2, the J gene TRBJ2-2, with no clear D. Germline CDR1 is SGHTA and CDR2 is FQGNSA. The CDR3 is 14 amino acids. V lost 6 bases and J lost 0, with 8 bases in between.

The chain joins TRBV4-1 to TRBJ1-4, with D unclear. Looked up from germline, CDR1 is MGHRA and CDR2 is YSYEKL. The CDR3 is 15 amino acids. The V gene lost 4 bases and the J gene lost 0 bases, with 9 bases spanning the gap. CDR3 sequence: CASSPEAATNEKLFF. DNA of the CDR3: TGCGCCAGCAGCCCAGAAGCCGCAACTAATGAAAAACTGTTTTTT.

This chain links TRBV5-1 with TRBJ1-4; a weak D match, TRBD1 (5 bases). The V end lost 1 base, the J end lost 8 bases, and 21 bases lay between the germline ends. This CDR3 is 17 amino acids long. Germline-derived CDR1 and CDR2 are SGHRS and YFSETQ. The CDR3 DNA is TGCGCCAGCAGCTTGTCGACCAGGGCTGTAGGTGAAGAAAAACTGTTTTTT. It is translated as CASSLSTRAVGEEKLFF.

The chain uses TRBV9 and TRBJ2-5; tentatively, D is TRBD1 (5 bases). The V end lost 0 bases, the J end lost 5 bases, and 17 bases lay between the germline ends. Germline V CDR1 and CDR2: SGDLS, YYNGEE. This CDR3 spans 16 amino acids. DNA of the CDR3: TGTGCCAGCAGCGTAGGGATTCAGGGTGATGGCGAGACCCAGTACTTC. It translates to CASSVGIQGDGETQYF.

This chain uses TRBV11-3 with TRBJ2-7, with 11 bases that match TRBD2. The CDR3 runs 14 residues. The germline gives CDR1 SGHNT, CDR2 YENEEA. Germline trimming cut 6 bases from V and 4 bases from J; bases unmatched to any gene: 5. This CDR3 is CASSLAGGPYEQYF. As DNA, the CDR3 is TGTGCCAGCAGTCTAGCGGGAGGTCCTTACGAGCAGTACTTC. The entire variable domain, with the rest obtained from reference TRBV11-3 and TRBJ2-7, is as follows: EAGVVQSPRYKIIEKKQPVAFWCNPISGHNTLYWYLQNLGQGPELLIRYENEEAVDDSQLPKDRFSAERLKGVDSTLKIQPAELGDSAVYLCASSLAGGPYEQYFGPGTRLTVT.

The CDR3 spells CASSFVRDYRTDTQYF. CDR3 coding DNA: TGTGCCAGCTCATTCGTCCGGGACTATCGCACAGATACGCAGTATTTT. The genes are TRBV18 and TRBJ2-3; 7 nucleotides line up with TRBD2. This CDR3 spans 16 amino acids. V was clipped by 5 bases and J by 1 base; unmatched bases: 9. The germline CDR1 and CDR2 sequences are KGHSH and LQKENI.

The J gene is TRBJ1-2, the V gene TRBV7-2; D may be TRBD1 (5 bases). V lost 1 base and J lost 3, with 6 bases in between. The length of the CDR3 is 13 residues. From germline, CDR1 is SGHTA and CDR2 FQGNSA. Here the CDR3 DNA reads TGTGCCAGCAGCTTAGGCAGGGACTATGGCTACACCTTC. The encoded protein is CASSLGRDYGYTF. Combining the CDR3 with reference TRBV7-2 and TRBJ1-2 gives the whole variable domain GAGVSQSPSNKVTEKGKDVELRCDPISGHTALYWYRQSLGQGLEFLIYFQGNSAPDKSGLPSDRFSAERTGGSVSTLTIQRTQQEDSAVYLCASSLGRDYGYTFGSGTRLTVV.

The chain is built from TRBV9 and TRBJ2-2, with D possibly matching TRBD1 (5 bases). The CDR3 contains 15 residues. Per germline, CDR1 SGDLS and CDR2 YYNGEE. With 3 bases removed from V and 1 base from J, the gap between germline ends came to 10 bases. This CDR3 is CASSDLQVNTGELFF. The CDR3 coding sequence is TGTGCCAGCAGCGACTTACAGGTGAACACCGGGGAGCTGTTTTTT.

The J gene is TRBJ1-1, the V gene TRBV19; perhaps TRBD1 as D (6 bases). This CDR3 is built from 12 residues. Germline loops: CDR1 LNHDA, CDR2 SQIVND (reference sequence). V gave up 5 bases and J gave up 8 bases, with 12 bases separating them. The CDR3 DNA follows: TGTGCCAGTAGTGACCAGGGGTTGGAAGCTTTCTTT. Its protein is CASSDQGLEAFF.

This clone has a handful of counts. The chain recombines TRBV6-6 with TRBJ1-3; 7 bases align to TRBD1. Germline CDR1 is MNHNY and CDR2 is SVGAGI (reference sequence). Trimming cost V 7 bases and J 2 bases; bases outside gene matches: 5. CDR3 length: 14 residues. The CDR3 reads CASTKTGTGNTIYF. The CDR3 DNA follows: TGTGCCAGCACCAAGACAGGGACTGGAAACACCATATATTTT.

The V call is TRBV30, the J call TRBJ1-2; weak D call: TRBD1 (6 bases). Germline loops: CDR1 GTSNPN, CDR2 SVGIG (reference sequence). CDR3 size: 15 residues. The germline V and J ends were trimmed by 2 bases and 4 bases, with 17 bases remaining between them. CDR3 DNA: TGTGCCTGGAGTACGGCAGGGGTTTCCCCCTATGGCTACACCTTC. This codes for CAWSTAGVSPYGYTF.

The genes are TRBV6-6 and TRBJ2-7, with D tentatively TRBD1 (5 bases). Trimming shortened V by 2 bases and J by 0 bases, and 14 bases separated the two germline ends. The CDR3 length is 16 residues. Germline V CDR1 and CDR2: MNHNY, SVGAGI (reference sequence). The CDR3 nucleotides read TGTGCCAGCAGTTACGGCGGACGGACATCCTCCTACGAGCAGTACTTC. Amino acids: CASSYGGRTSSYEQYF.

The chain uses TRBV30 and TRBJ1-6; TRBD1 aligns across 7 bases. The CDR3 loop spans 15 amino acids. Germline V gene sequence: CDR1 GTSNPN, CDR2 SVGIG (reference sequence). V lost 0 bases to trimming and J lost 5 bases; unmatched junction nucleotides: 4. The CDR3: CAWSVMDRNNSPLHF. Written as DNA, the CDR3 is TGTGCCTGGAGTGTAATGGACAGGAATAATTCACCCCTCCACTTT.

This sequence joins TRBV18 and TRBJ1-1, with D possibly being TRBD1 (5 bases). The CDR3 loop spans 14 amino acids. Germline CDR1 KGHSH, CDR2 LQKENI. Trimming took 3 bases from V and 5 from J, leaving 13 bases between them. The CDR3 DNA reads as TGTGCCAGCTCACCCCAGGGAGGAGGGACTGAAGCTTTCTTT. It encodes CASSPQGGGTEAFF.